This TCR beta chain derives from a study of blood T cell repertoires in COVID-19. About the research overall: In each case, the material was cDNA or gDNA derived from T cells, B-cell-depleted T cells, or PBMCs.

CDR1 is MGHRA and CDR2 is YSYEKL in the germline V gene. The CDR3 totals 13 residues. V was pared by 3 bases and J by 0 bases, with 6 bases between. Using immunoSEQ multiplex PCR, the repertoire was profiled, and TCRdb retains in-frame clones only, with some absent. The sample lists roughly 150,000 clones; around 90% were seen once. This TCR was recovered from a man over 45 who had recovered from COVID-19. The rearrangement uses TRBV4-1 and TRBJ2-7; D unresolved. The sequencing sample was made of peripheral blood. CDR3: CASSQGSSYEQYF. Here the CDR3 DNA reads TGCGCCAGCAGCCAGGGCAGCTCCTACGAGCAGTACTTC.